This TCR beta chain was sequenced in a study of T cell repertoires in cytomegalovirus infection. In the study overall: Indications came from public TCR beta signatures; they pointed to CMV infection and to a matching HLA type. Study-wide results and limits: Of the TCR beta families, the public ones yielded a cumulative frequency that identified carriers of CMV plus the relevant HLA. Within the response measured ex vivo, HLA-C-restricted CMV-specific TCR beta clonotypes were dominant.

CDR3 length equals 16 residues. V dropped 4 bases and J dropped 2 bases, with 15 bases sitting between them. The V gene's germline CDR1 is SGHNT and CDR2 YYREEE (reference sequence). Of note for this clonotype: The antigen is unknown.

Using its own MiXCR run on the reads, TCRdb lists one record per CDR3 protein. The sample records about 140,000 distinct CDR3 sequences, under 8% being singletons. The chain is built from TRBV5-4 and TRBJ2-2; D possibly corresponds to TRBD1 (7 bases). Source material: PBMCs. The TCR was taken from a human donor in good health (CMV status not recorded). Some clones in this sample may be carry-over from other donors' samples. The CDR3 DNA sequence: TGTGCCAGCAGCCGCGGGACAGAGCTTAACACCGGGGAGCTGTTTTTT. Its translation: CASSRGTELNTGELFF.